One and the same sample provided the 11 T cell receptor beta chains below, sequenced in a study of blood T cell repertoires in COVID-19. This table comes from immunoSEQ multiplex PCR, and its TCRdb copy is limited to in-frame clones, with some not included. In the table there are roughly 130,000 clones, about 88% of which are singletons. Sequenced sample: peripheral blood. The receptors were gathered from a human donor with COVID-19, enrolled during active disease. The donor label of this sample is uncertain.

The rearrangement joins TRBV2 to TRBJ1-3, with TRBD1 matching over 7 bases. Germline-derived CDR1 and CDR2 are SNHLY and FYNNEI. This CDR3 has 15 residues. V shed 6 bases and J 0 bases; nucleotides not matched to a gene: 5. The CDR3, as DNA: TGTGCCAGCAGGACGGACAGGAGCTCTGGAAACACCATATATTTT. As protein: CASRTDRSSGNTIYF.

V is TRBV13 and J is TRBJ1-2; 8 nucleotides align to TRBD1. The CDR3 loop spans 13 amino acids. Looked up from germline, CDR1 is PRHDT and CDR2 is FYEKMQ (reference sequence). V trimming: 4 bases; J trimming: 7 bases; junction bases outside the gene matches: 5. The CDR3 loop is CASSSTGVTGYTF. The CDR3 DNA follows: TGTGCCAGCAGCTCGACAGGGGTAACTGGCTACACCTTC.

This chain links TRBV2 with TRBJ1-3; D is possibly TRBD1 (5 bases). This CDR3 comprises 14 residues. V was trimmed by 8 bases and J by 0 bases, leaving 11 bases between them. Germline CDR1 reads SNHLY; CDR2 reads FYNNEI. CDR3 DNA: TGTGCCAGCGGGGGAGGCAGCTCTGGAAACACCATATATTTT. It codes for CASGGGSSGNTIYF.

The V and J genes are TRBV19 and TRBJ1-1; no definite D call. V was pared by 5 bases and J by 1 base, with 14 bases between. CDR1 and CDR2 from the germline V gene are LNHDA and SQIVND (reference sequence). CDR3 length: 15 residues. The CDR3 protein is CASSQLTQENTEAFF. In DNA form, the CDR3 reads TGTGCCAGTAGTCAATTGACCCAGGAGAACACTGAAGCTTTCTTT. The complete variable domain, with remaining parts taken from reference TRBV19 and TRBJ1-1, reads DGGITQSPKYLFRKEGQNVTLSCEQNLNHDAMYWYRQDPGQGLRLIYYSQIVNDFQKGDIAEGYSVSREKKESFPLTVTSAQKNPTAFYLCASSQLTQENTEAFFGQGTRLTVV.

The chain combines TRBV29-1 with TRBJ1-2; D uncertain. The CDR3 has 12 amino acids. Per germline, CDR1 SQVTM and CDR2 ANQGSEA. V gave up 4 bases and J gave up 5 bases, with 11 bases separating them. The CDR3 protein is CSVVSGEYGYTF. CDR3 coding DNA: TGCAGCGTTGTCAGCGGGGAGTATGGCTACACCTTC. Filled out from reference TRBV29-1 and TRBJ1-2, the complete variable domain reads SAVISQKPSRDICQRGTSLTIQCQVDSQVTMMFWYRQQPGQSLTLIATANQGSEATYESGFVIDKFPISRPNLTFSTLTVSNMSPEDSSIYLCSVVSGEYGYTFGSGTRLTVV.

This clone came up once. This rearrangement joins TRBV27 to TRBJ1-5, with D perhaps TRBD1 (6 bases). The CDR3 is 13 amino acids. Per the germline V gene, CDR1 is MNHEY and CDR2 is SMNVEV (reference sequence). The ends were cut back, 5 bases at V and 7 bases at J, with 12 bases in the middle. The CDR3 DNA is TGTGCCAGCAGTCCGCAGGGGTGGCAGCCCCAGCATTTT. It translates to CASSPQGWQPQHF.

The V call is TRBV5-6, the J call TRBJ1-2; D is uncertain. The germline gives CDR1 SGHDT, CDR2 YYEEEE. V shed 5 bases and J shed 5 bases, with 13 bases lying between them. There are 13 residues in the CDR3. DNA of the CDR3: TGTGCCAGCAGGGGAGTCGGGGTATATGGCTACACCTTC. This sequence encodes CASRGVGVYGYTF.

The chain joins TRBV6-1 to TRBJ1-1; D is ambiguous. This CDR3 is 13 amino acids long. Germline V CDR1 and CDR2: MNHNS, SASEGT. Trimming pared 1 base from V and 4 bases from J, leaving 7 bases between. CDR3: CASSEGLSTEAFF. Here the CDR3 DNA reads TGTGCCAGCAGTGAAGGACTTAGCACTGAAGCTTTCTTT.

The V and J genes are TRBV6-5 and TRBJ1-2; no firm D call. There are 14 residues in the CDR3. Trimming cost V 4 bases and J 2 bases, with 11 bases left between them. Per the germline V gene, CDR1 is MNHEY and CDR2 is SVGAGI. The CDR3 here is CASSWGGSNYGYTF. The CDR3 DNA is TGTGCCAGCAGTTGGGGAGGGTCGAACTATGGCTACACCTTC.

About this clone: Other DNA sequences from this sample encode an identical CDR3 as well. The chain carries TRBV5-1 and TRBJ1-2, with D perhaps matching TRBD1 (6 bases). The CDR3 covers 15 residues. V dropped 0 bases and J dropped 1 base, with 10 bases sitting between them. Per germline, CDR1 SGHRS and CDR2 YFSETQ. CDR3 loop: CASSLVRGSNYGYTF. In DNA, the CDR3 is TGCGCCAGCAGCTTGGTCAGGGGAAGTAACTATGGCTACACCTTC.

The chain combines TRBV7-2 with TRBJ1-1; 10 bases map to TRBD1. Per the germline V gene, CDR1 is SGHTA and CDR2 is FQGNSA. CDR3 size: 14 residues. With 5 bases clipped from V and 4 bases from J, the junction kept 4 bases outside the gene matches. CDR3 region: CASSRQGAGTEAFF. CDR3 in DNA: TGTGCCAGCAGCAGACAGGGGGCAGGCACTGAAGCTTTCTTT. Using reference TRBV7-2 and TRBJ1-1 for the parts outside the CDR3, the full variable domain is GAGVSQSPSNKVTEKGKDVELRCDPISGHTALYWYRQSLGQGLEFLIYFQGNSAPDKSGLPSDRFSAERTGGSVSTLTIQRTQQEDSAVYLCASSRQGAGTEAFFGQGTRLTVV.